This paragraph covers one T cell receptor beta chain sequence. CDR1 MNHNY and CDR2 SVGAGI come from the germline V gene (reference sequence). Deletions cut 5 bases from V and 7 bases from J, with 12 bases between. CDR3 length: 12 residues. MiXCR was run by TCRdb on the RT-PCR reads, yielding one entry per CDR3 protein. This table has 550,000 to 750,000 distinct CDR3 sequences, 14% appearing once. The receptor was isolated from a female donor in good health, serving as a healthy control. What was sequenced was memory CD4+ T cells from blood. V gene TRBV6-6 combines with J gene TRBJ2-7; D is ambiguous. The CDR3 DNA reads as TGTGCCAGCAGTCATCGACGGACGGAGCAGTACTTC. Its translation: CASSHRRTEQYF.